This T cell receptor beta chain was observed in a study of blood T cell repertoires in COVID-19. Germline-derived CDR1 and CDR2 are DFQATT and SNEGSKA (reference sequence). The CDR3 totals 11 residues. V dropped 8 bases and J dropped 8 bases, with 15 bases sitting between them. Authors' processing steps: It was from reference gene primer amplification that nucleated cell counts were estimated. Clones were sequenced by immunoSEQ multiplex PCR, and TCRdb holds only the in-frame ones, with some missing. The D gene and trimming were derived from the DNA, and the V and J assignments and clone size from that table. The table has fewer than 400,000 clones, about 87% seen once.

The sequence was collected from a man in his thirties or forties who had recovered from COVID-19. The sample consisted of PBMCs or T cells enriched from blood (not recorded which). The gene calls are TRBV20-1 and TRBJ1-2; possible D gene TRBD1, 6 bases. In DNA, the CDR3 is TGCAGTCTCCGCGGGGGGCGAGGCTACACCTTC. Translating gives CSLRGGRGYTF.